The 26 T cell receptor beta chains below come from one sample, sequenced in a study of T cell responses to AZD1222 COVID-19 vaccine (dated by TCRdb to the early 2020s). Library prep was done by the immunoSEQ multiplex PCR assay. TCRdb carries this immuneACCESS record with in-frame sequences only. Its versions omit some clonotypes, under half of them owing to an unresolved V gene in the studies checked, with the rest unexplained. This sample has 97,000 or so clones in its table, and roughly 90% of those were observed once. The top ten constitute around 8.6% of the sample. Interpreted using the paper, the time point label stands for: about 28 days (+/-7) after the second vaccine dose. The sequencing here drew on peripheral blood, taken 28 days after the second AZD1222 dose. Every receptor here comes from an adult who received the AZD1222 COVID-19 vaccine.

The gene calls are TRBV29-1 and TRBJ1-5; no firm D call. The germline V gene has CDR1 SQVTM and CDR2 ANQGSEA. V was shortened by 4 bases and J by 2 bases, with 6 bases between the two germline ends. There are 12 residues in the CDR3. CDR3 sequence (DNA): TGCAGCGTTGTCCAGGGCAATCAGCCCCAGCATTTT. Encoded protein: CSVVQGNQPQHF.

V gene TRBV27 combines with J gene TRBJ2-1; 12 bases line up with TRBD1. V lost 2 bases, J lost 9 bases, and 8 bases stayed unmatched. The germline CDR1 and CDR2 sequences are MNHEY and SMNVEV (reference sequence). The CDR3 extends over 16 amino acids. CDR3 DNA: TGTGCCAGCAGTTTACCGGGACAGGGGGCGCGGGGTGAGCAGTTCTTC. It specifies CASSLPGQGARGEQFF.

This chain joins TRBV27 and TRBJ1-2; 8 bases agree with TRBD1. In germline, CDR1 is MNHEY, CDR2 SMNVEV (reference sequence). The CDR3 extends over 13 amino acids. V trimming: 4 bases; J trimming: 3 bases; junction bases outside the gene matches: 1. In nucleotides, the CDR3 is TGTGCCAGCAGTTCACAGGGGGACTATGGCTACACCTTC. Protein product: CASSSQGDYGYTF.

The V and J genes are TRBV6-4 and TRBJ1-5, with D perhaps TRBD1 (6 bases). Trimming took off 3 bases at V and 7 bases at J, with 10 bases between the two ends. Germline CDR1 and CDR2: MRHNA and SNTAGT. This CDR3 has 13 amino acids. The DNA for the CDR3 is TGTGCCAGCAGTGAGGGGGCGGGACAGCCCCAGCATTTT. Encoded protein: CASSEGAGQPQHF.

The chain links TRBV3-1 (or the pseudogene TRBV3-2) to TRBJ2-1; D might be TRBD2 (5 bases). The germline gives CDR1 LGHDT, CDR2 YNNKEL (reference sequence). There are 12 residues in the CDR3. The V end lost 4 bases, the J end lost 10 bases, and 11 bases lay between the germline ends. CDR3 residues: CASSRRASEQFF. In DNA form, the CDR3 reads TGTGCCAGCAGCCGAAGGGCTAGCGAGCAGTTCTTC.

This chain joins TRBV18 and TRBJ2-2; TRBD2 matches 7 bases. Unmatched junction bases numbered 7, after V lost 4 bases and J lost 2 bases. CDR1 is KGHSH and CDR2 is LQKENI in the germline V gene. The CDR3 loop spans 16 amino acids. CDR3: CASSRLASGNTGELFF. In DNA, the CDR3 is TGTGCCAGCTCACGGTTGGCTAGCGGAAACACCGGGGAGCTGTTTTTT.

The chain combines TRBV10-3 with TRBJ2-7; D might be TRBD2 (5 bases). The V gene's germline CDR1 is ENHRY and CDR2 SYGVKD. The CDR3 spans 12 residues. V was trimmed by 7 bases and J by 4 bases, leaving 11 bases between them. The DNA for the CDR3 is TGTGCCATCATGGGCGGGTCATACGAGCAGTACTTC. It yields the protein CAIMGGSYEQYF.

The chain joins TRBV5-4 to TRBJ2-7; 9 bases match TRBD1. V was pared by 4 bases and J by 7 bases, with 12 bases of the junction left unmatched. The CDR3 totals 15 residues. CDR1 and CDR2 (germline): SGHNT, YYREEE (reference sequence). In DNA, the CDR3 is TGTGCCAGCAGCCGAAAGGACAGGGGAACTTTTGAGCAGTACTTC. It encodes CASSRKDRGTFEQYF. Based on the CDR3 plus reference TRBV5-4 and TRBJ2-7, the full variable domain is ETGVTQSPTHLIKTRGQQVTLRCSSQSGHNTVSWYQQALGQGPQFIFQYYREEENGRGNFPPRFSGLQFPNYSSELNVNALELDDSALYLCASSRKDRGTFEQYFGPGTRLTVT.

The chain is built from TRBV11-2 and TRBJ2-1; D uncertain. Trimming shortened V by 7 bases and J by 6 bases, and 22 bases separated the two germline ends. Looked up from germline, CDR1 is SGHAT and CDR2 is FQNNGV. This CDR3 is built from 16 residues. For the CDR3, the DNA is TGTGCCAGCACCCAGTCTCTGGTCTCCGTAAGCAATGAGCAGTTCTTC. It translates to CASTQSLVSVSNEQFF.

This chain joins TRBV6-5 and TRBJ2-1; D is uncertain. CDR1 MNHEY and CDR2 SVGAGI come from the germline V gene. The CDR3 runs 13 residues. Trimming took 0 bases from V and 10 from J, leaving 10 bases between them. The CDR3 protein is CASSYSGRREQFF. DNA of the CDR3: TGTGCCAGCAGTTACTCTGGTCGGCGGGAGCAGTTCTTC.

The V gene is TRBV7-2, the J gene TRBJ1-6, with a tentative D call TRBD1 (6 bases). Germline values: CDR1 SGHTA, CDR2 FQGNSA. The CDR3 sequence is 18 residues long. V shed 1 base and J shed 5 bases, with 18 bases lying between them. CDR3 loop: CASSLGPGWGRDNSPLHF. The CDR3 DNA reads TGTGCCAGCAGCTTAGGACCTGGTTGGGGGCGCGATAATTCACCCCTCCACTTT.

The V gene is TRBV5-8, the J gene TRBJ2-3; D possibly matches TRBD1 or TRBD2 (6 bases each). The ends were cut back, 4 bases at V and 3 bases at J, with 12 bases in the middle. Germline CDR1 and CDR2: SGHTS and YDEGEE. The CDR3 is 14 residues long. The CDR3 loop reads CASSRGTLTDTQYF. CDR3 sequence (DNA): TGTGCCAGCAGCCGGGGGACACTAACAGATACGCAGTATTTT. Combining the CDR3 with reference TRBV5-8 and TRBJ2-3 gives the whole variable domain EAGVTQSPTHLIKTRGQQATLRCSPISGHTSVYWYQQALGLGLQFLLWYDEGEERNRGNFPPRFSGRQFPNYSSELNVNALELEDSALYLCASSRGTLTDTQYFGPGTRLTVL.

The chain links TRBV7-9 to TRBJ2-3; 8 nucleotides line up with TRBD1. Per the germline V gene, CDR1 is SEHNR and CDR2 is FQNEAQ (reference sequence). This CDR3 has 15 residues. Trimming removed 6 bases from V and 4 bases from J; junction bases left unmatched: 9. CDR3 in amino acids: CASREGTGGPDTQYF. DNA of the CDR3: TGTGCCAGCAGAGAAGGGACAGGTGGGCCAGATACGCAGTATTTT.

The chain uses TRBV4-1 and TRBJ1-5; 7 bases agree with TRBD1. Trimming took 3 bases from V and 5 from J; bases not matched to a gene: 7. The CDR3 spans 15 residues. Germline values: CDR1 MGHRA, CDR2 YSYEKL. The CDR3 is CASSQSRTGDQPQHF. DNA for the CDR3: TGCGCCAGCAGCCAGTCGAGGACAGGAGATCAGCCCCAGCATTTT.

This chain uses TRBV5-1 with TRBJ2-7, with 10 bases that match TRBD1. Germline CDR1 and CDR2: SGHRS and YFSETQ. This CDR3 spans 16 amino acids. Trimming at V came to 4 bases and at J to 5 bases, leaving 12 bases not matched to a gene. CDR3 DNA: TGCGCCAGCAGCCCCTCCGGGACAGGGGTTCATAACGAGCAGTACTTC. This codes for CASSPSGTGVHNEQYF. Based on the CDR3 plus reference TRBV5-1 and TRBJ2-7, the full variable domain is KAGVTQTPRYLIKTRGQQVTLSCSPISGHRSVSWYQQTPGQGLQFLFEYFSETQRNKGNFPGRFSGRQFSNSRSEMNVSTLELGDSALYLCASSPSGTGVHNEQYFGPGTRLTVT.

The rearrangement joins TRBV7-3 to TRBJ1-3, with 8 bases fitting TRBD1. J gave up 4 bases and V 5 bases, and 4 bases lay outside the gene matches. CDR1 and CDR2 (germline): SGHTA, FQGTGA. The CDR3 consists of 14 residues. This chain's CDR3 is CASSPQGGGNTIYF. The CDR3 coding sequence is TGTGCCAGCAGCCCACAGGGGGGAGGAAACACCATATATTTT.

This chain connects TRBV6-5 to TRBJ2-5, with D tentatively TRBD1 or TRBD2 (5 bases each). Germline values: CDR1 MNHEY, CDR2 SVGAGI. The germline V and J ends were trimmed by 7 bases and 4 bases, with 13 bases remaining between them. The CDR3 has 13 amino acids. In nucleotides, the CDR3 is TGTGCCAGCAAAGGGACGACCGGAGAGACCCAGTACTTC. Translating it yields CASKGTTGETQYF.

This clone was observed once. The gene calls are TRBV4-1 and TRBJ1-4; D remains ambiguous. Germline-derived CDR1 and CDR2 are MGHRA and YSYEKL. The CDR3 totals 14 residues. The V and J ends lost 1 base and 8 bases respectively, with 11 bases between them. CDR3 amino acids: CASSQVGKREKLFF. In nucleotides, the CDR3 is TGCGCCAGCAGCCAAGTGGGGAAGCGCGAAAAACTGTTTTTT.

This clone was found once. The CDR3 here is CASSGGRGLTGELFF. The CDR3 DNA follows: TGTGCCAGCAGTGGAGGCAGGGGTCTAACCGGGGAGCTGTTTTTT. This rearrangement joins TRBV2 to TRBJ2-2, with D possibly being TRBD1 (6 bases). V lost 4 bases and J 5 bases, leaving 14 bases between the germline ends. Germline values: CDR1 SNHLY, CDR2 FYNNEI. There are 15 residues in the CDR3.

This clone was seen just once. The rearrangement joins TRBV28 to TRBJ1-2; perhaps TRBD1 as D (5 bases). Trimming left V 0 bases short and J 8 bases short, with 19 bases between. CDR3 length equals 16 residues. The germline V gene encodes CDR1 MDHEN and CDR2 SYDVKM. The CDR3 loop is CASSLWAIGTHRGYTF. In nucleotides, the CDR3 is TGTGCCAGCAGTTTATGGGCAATTGGGACTCATAGAGGCTACACCTTC.

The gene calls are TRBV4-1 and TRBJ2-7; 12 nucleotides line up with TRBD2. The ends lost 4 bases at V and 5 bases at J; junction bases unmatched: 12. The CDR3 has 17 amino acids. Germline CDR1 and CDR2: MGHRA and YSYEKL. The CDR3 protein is CASSPLASGRAGNEQYF. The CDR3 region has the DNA TGCGCCAGCAGCCCCCTGGCTAGCGGGAGGGCCGGAAACGAGCAGTACTTC.

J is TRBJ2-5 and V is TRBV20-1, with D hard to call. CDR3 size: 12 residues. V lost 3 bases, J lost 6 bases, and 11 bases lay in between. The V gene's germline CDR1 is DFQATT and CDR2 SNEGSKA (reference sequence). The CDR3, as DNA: TGCAGTGCTAGTCAAGGGCGAAAGACCCAGTACTTC. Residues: CSASQGRKTQYF.

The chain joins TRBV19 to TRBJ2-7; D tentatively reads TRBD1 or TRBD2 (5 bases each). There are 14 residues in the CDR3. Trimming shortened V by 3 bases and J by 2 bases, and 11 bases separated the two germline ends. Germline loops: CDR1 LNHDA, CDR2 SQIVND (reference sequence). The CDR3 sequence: CASSIGDGTYEQYF. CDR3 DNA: TGTGCCAGTAGTATTGGGGACGGAACCTACGAGCAGTACTTC.

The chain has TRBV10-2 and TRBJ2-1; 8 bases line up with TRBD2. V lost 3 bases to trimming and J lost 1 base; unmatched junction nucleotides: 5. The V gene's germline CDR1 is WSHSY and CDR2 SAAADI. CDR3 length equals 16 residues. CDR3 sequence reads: CASSDLTSGSYNEQFF. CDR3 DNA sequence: TGCGCCAGCAGTGACCTTACTAGCGGTTCCTACAATGAGCAGTTCTTC.

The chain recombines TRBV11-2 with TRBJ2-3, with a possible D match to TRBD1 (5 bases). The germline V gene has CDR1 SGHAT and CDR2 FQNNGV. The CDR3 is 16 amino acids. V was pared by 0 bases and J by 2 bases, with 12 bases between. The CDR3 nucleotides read TGTGCCAGCAGCTTAGAGATTCTGACAGCCACAGATACGCAGTATTTT. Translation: CASSLEILTATDTQYF.

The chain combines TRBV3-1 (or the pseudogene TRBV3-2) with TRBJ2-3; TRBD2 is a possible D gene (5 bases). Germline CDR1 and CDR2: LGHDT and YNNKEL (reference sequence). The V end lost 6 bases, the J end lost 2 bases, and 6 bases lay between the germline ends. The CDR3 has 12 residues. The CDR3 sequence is CASREDTDTQYF. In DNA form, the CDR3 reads TGTGCCAGCAGGGAGGACACAGATACGCAGTATTTT.